Listed below are T cell receptor beta chains from one sample, sequenced in a study of T cell responses to AZD1222 COVID-19 vaccine. The data were produced by immunoSEQ multiplex PCR, yet TCRdb's version contains in-frame clones alone and is incomplete. The data hold 100,000 or so clones, with 70% to 90% observed a single time. Specimen: peripheral blood, collected on day 0 of AZD1222 vaccination. All receptors derive from an adult in good health. Each CDR3 is given with its conserved first and last residue. A D gene is named only where the DNA matches it firmly. Clone sizes are given selectively: once, few, many, or a class where the clone is expanded.

- | TRBD1 | TRBJ2-7 | TRBV5-5 | TGTGCCAGCAGCTTGACGGGACAGGTCACCTACGAGCAGTACTTC | CASSLTGQVTYEQYF
- | TRBD1 | TRBJ1-2 | TRBV29-1 | TGTTGCTCACGGGACAGGGGGCCGGATGGCTACACCTTC | CCSRDRGPDGYTF
- | TRBD1 | TRBJ2-5 | TRBV29-1 | TGCAGCGTTGTGACAGGGCCAGAGACCCAGTACTTC | CSVVTGPETQYF
- | - | TRBJ1-1 | TRBV21-1 | TGTGCCAGCAGGATGCCGAACACTGAAGCTTTCTTT | CASRMPNTEAFF
- | TRBD1 | TRBJ2-7 | TRBV10-3 | TGTGCCATCAGACGGAGGACAGGGAGCGTCGACGAGCAGTACTTC | CAIRRRTGSVDEQYF
- | TRBD1 | TRBJ2-2 | TRBV28 | TGTGCCAGCAGTTGGGGTCAGGGGGACACCGGGGAGCTGTTTTTT | CASSWGQGDTGELFF
- | - | TRBJ2-7 | TRBV30 | TGTGCCTGCGGGATTTACGAGCAGTACTTC | CACGIYEQYF
- | - | TRBJ2-1 | TRBV3-1/TRBV3-2 | TGTGCCAGCAGCCATCCCAAGACTAGGCTTTACGACAATGAGCAGTTCTTC | CASSHPKTRLYDNEQFF
- | TRBD1 | TRBJ2-7 | TRBV11-2 | TGTGCCAGCAGTCTTAACGTTGGACAGGCCGAGCAGTACTTC | CASSLNVGQAEQYF
- | TRBD1 | TRBJ1-1 | TRBV20-1 | TGCAGTGCTGGGACAGGTGAAGCTTTCTTT | CSAGTGEAFF
- | - | TRBJ2-5 | TRBV18 | TGTGCCAGCTCACATCCAGGGGGGACACAAGAGACCCAGTACTTC | CASSHPGGTQETQYF
- | TRBD1 | TRBJ2-7 | TRBV6-6 | TGTGCCAGCGAGGGGGGCAGGGGGCTTTCCTACGAGCAGTACTTC | CASEGGRGLSYEQYF
once | - | TRBJ1-5 | TRBV6-5 | TGTGCCAGCGCCCGAGCCTATAGCAATCAGCCCCAGCATTTT | CASARAYSNQPQHF
- | TRBD2 | TRBJ2-7 | TRBV27 | TGTGCCAGCAGTTTTGTAGCGGGAGATACAGTGCAGTACTTC | CASSFVAGDTVQYF
- | - | TRBJ1-1 | TRBV5-5 | TGTGCCAGCAGCTTGGGCGGCCGCATGAACACTGAAGCTTTCTTT | CASSLGGRMNTEAFF
- | TRBD2 | TRBJ2-2 | TRBV23-1 | TGCGCCAGCGTTCTGGAGAGCGGGAGAGAAGACACCGGGGAGCTGTTTTTT | CASVLESGREDTGELFF
- | TRBD1 | TRBJ1-5 | TRBV5-1 | TGCGCCAGCAGCTTGGGGGGACAGGGTGATCAGCCCCAGCATTTT | CASSLGGQGDQPQHF
- | TRBD1 | TRBJ2-7 | TRBV5-6 | TGTGCCAGCAGCTTGGGACAGGGGCTATATATCTACGAGCAGTACTTC | CASSLGQGLYIYEQYF
- | - | TRBJ1-1 | TRBV12-3/TRBV12-4 | TGTGCCAGCAGTTTTAACGCGAACACTGAAGCTTTCTTT | CASSFNANTEAFF
- | TRBD1 | TRBJ1-3 | TRBV10-3 | TGTGCCATCAGAGAGACAGGGGACGGAAACACCATATATTTT | CAIRETGDGNTIYF
- | TRBD1 | TRBJ2-4 | TRBV7-9 | TGTGCCAGCCAGGAGACAGGGGGGCTCCTAGCCAAAAACATTCAGTACTTC | CASQETGGLLAKNIQYF
- | TRBD2 | TRBJ2-7 | TRBV5-1 | TGCGCCAGCAGCTTGGACCCTAGCGGGATTCCTTACGAGCAGTACTTC | CASSLDPSGIPYEQYF
- | TRBD2 | TRBJ2-7 | TRBV7-9 | TGTGCCAGCAGCTTAGAAGGGACTAGCGGGATTTACGAGCAGTACTTC | CASSLEGTSGIYEQYF
- | - | TRBJ1-6 | TRBV7-8 | TGTGCCAGCAGCTTAAGGAGCTCCTATAATTCACCCCTCCACTTT | CASSLRSSYNSPLHF
- | - | TRBJ2-3 | TRBV18 | TGTGCCAGCTCTGCGGCAGATACGCAGTATTTT | CASSAADTQYF
- | - | TRBJ1-2 | TRBV12-3/TRBV12-4 | TGTGCCAGCAGTTTTTACGATGGCTACACCTTC | CASSFYDGYTF
- | - | TRBJ1-1 | TRBV19 | TGTGCCAGTAGTATCTCTAACACTGAAGCTTTCTTT | CASSISNTEAFF
- | TRBD2 | TRBJ2-7 | TRBV4-3 | TGCGCCAGCAGCCAAGAGATTAGCGGGAGCCTCGACGAGCAGTACTTC | CASSQEISGSLDEQYF
- | TRBD2 | TRBJ2-7 | TRBV5-1 | TGCGCCAGCAGCTTGGAACTAGCGGGAGGGCTTCGAGAGCAGTACTTC | CASSLELAGGLREQYF
- | - | TRBJ1-1 | TRBV28 | TGTGCCAGCAGTTTCCAACCTAGGAGGACTGAAGCTTTCTTT | CASSFQPRRTEAFF
- | TRBD2 | TRBJ2-5 | TRBV2 | TGTGCCAGCAGGGGACTAGCTGTACAAGAGACCCAGTACTTC | CASRGLAVQETQYF
- | - | TRBJ2-2 | TRBV11-2 | TGTGCCAGCAGCTTAACCGGGGAGCTGTTTTTT | CASSLTGELFF
- | - | TRBJ2-7 | TRBV28 | TGTGCCAGCAGTCCCTCGGGAGAAGGGAGTGCCGAGCAGTACTTC | CASSPSGEGSAEQYF
- | - | TRBJ2-4 | TRBV7-2 | TGTGCCAGCAGCTTAGGGGTGCTCAGCCACTCTGTTTTC | CASSLGVLSHSVF
- | TRBD1 | TRBJ2-3 | TRBV10-3 | TGTGCCATCATGGGGTTGGACAGGGCAAATACGCAGTATTTT | CAIMGLDRANTQYF
- | - | TRBJ1-1 | TRBV12-3/TRBV12-4 | TGTGCCAACGGGCAGGGCCGGGACACTGAAGCTTTCTTT | CANGQGRDTEAFF
- | TRBD2 | TRBJ2-3 | TRBV3-1/TRBV3-2 | TGTGCCAGCAGCCAAGAGAGGACGACTAGCGGGAGAACAGATACGCAGTATTTT | CASSQERTTSGRTDTQYF
- | - | TRBJ2-2 | TRBV3-1/TRBV3-2 | TGTGCCAGCAGTCCCGGCAGATCCACCGGGGAGCTGTTTTTT | CASSPGRSTGELFF
- | TRBD2 | TRBJ2-7 | TRBV14 | TGTGCCAGCAGCCTGGGACTAGCGTCCTACGAGCAGTACTTC | CASSLGLASYEQYF
- | - | TRBJ2-5 | TRBV18 | TGTGCCAGCTCACCAGCAGGATCGGAGACCCAGTACTTC | CASSPAGSETQYF
- | - | TRBJ1-1 | TRBV28 | TGTGCCAGCAGGCAGATCACAGGTGGACCTTTCTTT | CASRQITGGPFF
once | TRBD1 | TRBJ1-1 | TRBV28 | TGTGCCAGCATGGCTTCGGGACAGATGAACACTGAAGCTTTCTTT | CASMASGQMNTEAFF
- | - | TRBJ2-1 | TRBV25-1 | TGTGCCAGCAGCCCCTCAGAATACAATGAGCAGTTCTTC | CASSPSEYNEQFF
- | - | TRBJ1-2 | TRBV27 | TGTGCCAGCTGCAACTTGCAAAGGCAGGATTTCTACACCTTC | CASCNLQRQDFYTF
- | TRBD1 | TRBJ2-3 | TRBV24-1 | TGTGCCACCAGTGATTTCGGGCAGGGGGTAAGCACAGATACGCAGTATTTT | CATSDFGQGVSTDTQYF
- | - | TRBJ1-1 | TRBV5-1 | TGCGCCAGCAGCTTAAATGACAACACTGAAGCTTTCTTT | CASSLNDNTEAFF
- | - | TRBJ1-1 | TRBV30 | TGTGCCTGGAGCAGGGATACAACCGAAGCTTTCTTT | CAWSRDTTEAFF
- | TRBD1 | TRBJ1-5 | TRBV7-2 | TGTGCCAGCAGCTGGGGACAGGGGGCTAATCAGCCCCAGCATTTT | CASSWGQGANQPQHF
- | TRBD1 | TRBJ1-6 | TRBV15 | TGTGCCACCAGCACAACGGGACAGTATAATTCACCCCTCCACTTT | CATSTTGQYNSPLHF
- | TRBD1 | TRBJ1-6 | TRBV25-1 | TGTGCCAGCAGTGCCACAGGGGGGAATTCACCCCTCCACTTT | CASSATGGNSPLHF